This T cell receptor beta chain came from a study of blood T cell repertoires in COVID-19. In the study overall: COVID-19 samples collected from the United States, Italy and Spain covered acute and convalescent phases.

All enrollees were about 18 to 89 years old and from some 24 US areas. Cohorts were based on clinical histories the participants reported. Participants classified as exposed had met a COVID-19 case within 2 weeks before study entry. The CDR3 has 15 residues. Germline CDR1 is MNHEY and CDR2 is SVGAGI. J was trimmed by 6 bases and V by 6 bases; bases with no gene match: 11. Sequenced by immunoSEQ multiplex PCR; TCRdb stores in-frame clones only, minus some. The sample lists about 220,000 clones; 80% to 90% were seen once. The receptor comes from a woman aged 40 to 50 who had been exposed to COVID-19. The chain uses TRBV6-5 and TRBJ1-5; 7 bases are a match to TRBD1. The sample consisted of PBMCs or T cells enriched from blood (not recorded which). The CDR3 DNA sequence: TGTGCCAGCAGCCCATCTCCGACAGGGACTCAGCCCCAGCATTTT. This gives the protein CASSPSPTGTQPQHF.